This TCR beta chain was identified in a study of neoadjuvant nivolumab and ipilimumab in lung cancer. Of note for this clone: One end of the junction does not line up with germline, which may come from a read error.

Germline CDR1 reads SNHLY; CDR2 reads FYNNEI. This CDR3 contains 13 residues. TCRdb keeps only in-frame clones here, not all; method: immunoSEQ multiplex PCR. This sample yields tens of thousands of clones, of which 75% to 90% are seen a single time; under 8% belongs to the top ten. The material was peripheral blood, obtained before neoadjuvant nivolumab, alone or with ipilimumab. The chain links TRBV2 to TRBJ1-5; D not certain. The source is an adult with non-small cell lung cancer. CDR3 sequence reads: CASTPLSNQPQHF. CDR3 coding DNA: TGTGCCTCGACACCCCTTAGCAATCAGCCTCAGCATTTT.